This TCR beta chain was sequenced in a study of spatial heterogeneity in lung cancer. Study in general: Donation came from approximately 69 patients with untreated early-stage non-small cell lung cancer. In raw reads, more than 8.5 appearances on average were recorded for each unique TCR and UMI combination.

Overall study results and limits: More often at tumor resection than at routine follow-up, ubiquitous expanded tumor TCRs were detected in the blood.

Via MiXCR, TCRdb re-called the 5' RACE reads, giving one row per CDR3 protein. The profile shows roughly 15,000 distinct CDR3 sequences, over 15% of them singletons. This clonotype was observed a few times. Its specificity is unknown. The time point denotes: blood at routine non-recurrence follow-up after resection. Researchers sequenced whole RNA taken from tumor, nontumor lung or frozen PBMC without sorting. The ends lost 5 bases at V and 1 base at J; junction bases unmatched: 6. The germline CDR1 and CDR2 sequences are MNHEY and SVGAGI. This CDR3 has 15 residues. V usage is TRBV6-5 and J usage is TRBJ2-3; 7 bases align to TRBD1. The sequencing here drew on PBMCs, taken at follow-up. This sequence was found in a male donor with early-stage non-small cell lung cancer. The DNA for the CDR3 is TGTGCCAGCAGTCTCGACAGGGAACGCACAGATACGCAGTATTTT. Translating gives CASSLDRERTDTQYF.